This TCR beta chain was found in a study of early T cells in non-severe SARS-CoV-2 infection. Individually, cDNA molecules had unique molecular identifiers attached to them. TCRdb reprocessed the 5' RACE reads via MiXCR and lists one record per CDR3 protein. The sample has roughly 43,000 distinct CDR3 sequences; about 25% are singletons. This clonotype was counted many times. The source was whole blood, collected at baseline. The origin of this receptor is an adult who was a healthcare worker with PCR-confirmed SARS-CoV-2 infection or an uninfected control (not recorded which).

DNA for the CDR3: TGTGCCAGCTCACCGAAGGGTATCTCCTATAATTCACCCCTCCACTTT. Protein: CASSPKGISYNSPLHF. This chain connects TRBV18 to TRBJ1-6; D is undetermined. Trimming removed 3 bases from V and 0 bases from J, with 9 bases in between. Germline lookup yields CDR1 KGHSH and CDR2 LQKENI. The CDR3 is 16 amino acids.